This T cell receptor (beta chain) was documented in a study of blood T cell repertoires in COVID-19 (dated by TCRdb to the early 2020s). Context from the whole study: Samples covering the acute and convalescent phases of COVID-19 were provided by collaborators in the United States, Italy and Spain. The prospective study material was composed of cDNA or gDNA derived from T cells, B-cell-depleted T cells, or PBMCs. The dataset comprised deeply sampled blood TCRbeta repertoires from subjects exposed to, actively infected with, or recovered from COVID-19. The repertoires were made available in a free public database intended to serve as a resource for research on the immune response to SARS-CoV-2. The samples were drawn from two sources: the first 160 participants of the ongoing ImmuneRACE study, and 1,000 to 1,500 subjects contributed by 6 global collaborators. Nearly every sample came with metadata listing a de-identified subject ID, COVID-19 status, age in years and sex. HLA class I and class II types, where available, came from metadata supplied by the sample provider rather than from assay-based typing.

Collaborating institutions collected whole blood in K2EDTA tubes following their own protocols. Collaborator samples were shipped for TCRbeta analysis as frozen whole blood, isolated PBMCs, or DNA extracted from either sample type. V sheds 5 bases and J sheds 0 bases, leaving 8 bases between their ends. CDR3 length: 13 amino acids, cysteine to phenylalanine. Just CDR3 DNA is preserved here, 39 bases in frame from base 1. The CDR1 and CDR2 encoded by the germline V gene are SGHRS and YFSETQ. Study-level results and caveats: The amount of clinical and demographic metadata varied by source and participant and was provided uncurated.

TCRbeta CDR3 regions were amplified from genomic DNA by means of the immunoSEQ Assay, a bias-controlled multiplex PCR. For the original study's pipeline: Nucleated cell counts per sample were estimated from amplification of reference gene primers within the assay. To quantify the absolute abundance of each unique TCRbeta CDR3 rearrangement, sequence reads were collapsed and filtered. For each sample, productive Simpson clonality was calculated by taking the square root of Simpson's diversity index across productive rearrangements. TCRdb took this table from immuneACCESS and kept in-frame rearrangements with V and J called. Such tables lack part of the clones; where checked against another copy, unresolved V genes explain under half of the gap, and the rest is unexplained. V and J calls and clone size are those listed in that table; D and trimming were worked out from the DNA. In all, the sample holds roughly 150,000 clones, and 80% of those were seen once. The ten largest clonotypes hold roughly 0.58% of the sample.

As for this clone: Which antigen it targets is not known. Nothing much larger sits one base from this clone, and base qualities are not available.

The sequence links TRBV5-1 to TRBJ1-1; the D gene is not confidently resolved. Sequenced: peripheral blood. The sequence was obtained from a man aged 55 to 70 with acute or convalescent COVID-19. The CDR3 region reads CASSGQMNTEAFF. The nucleotides read TGCGCCAGCAGTGGGCAGATGAACACTGAAGCTTTCTTT.